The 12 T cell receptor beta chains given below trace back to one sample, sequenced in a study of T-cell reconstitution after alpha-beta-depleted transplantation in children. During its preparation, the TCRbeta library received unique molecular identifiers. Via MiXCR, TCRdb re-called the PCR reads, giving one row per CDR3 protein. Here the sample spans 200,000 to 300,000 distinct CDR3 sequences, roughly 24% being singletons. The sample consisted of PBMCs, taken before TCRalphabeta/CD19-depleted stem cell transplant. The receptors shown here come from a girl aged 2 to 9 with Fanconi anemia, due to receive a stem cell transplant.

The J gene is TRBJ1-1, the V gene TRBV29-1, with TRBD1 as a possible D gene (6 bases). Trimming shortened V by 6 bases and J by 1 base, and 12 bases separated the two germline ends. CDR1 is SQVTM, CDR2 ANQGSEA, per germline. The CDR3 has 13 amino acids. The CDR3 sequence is CSVRDIRNTEAFF. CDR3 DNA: TGCAGCGTGAGGGACATCAGGAACACTGAAGCTTTCTTT.

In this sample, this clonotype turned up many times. This CDR3 is CSARDVLGPTDTQYF. The CDR3 bases are TGCAGTGCTAGAGATGTGCTGGGACCCACAGATACGCAGTATTTT. The V gene is TRBV20-1, the J gene TRBJ2-3; the D gene could be TRBD1 or TRBD2 (5 bases each). The CDR3 consists of 15 residues. The V end was cut by 0 bases, the J end by 2 bases, with 12 bases between. The germline V gene has CDR1 DFQATT and CDR2 SNEGSKA (reference sequence).

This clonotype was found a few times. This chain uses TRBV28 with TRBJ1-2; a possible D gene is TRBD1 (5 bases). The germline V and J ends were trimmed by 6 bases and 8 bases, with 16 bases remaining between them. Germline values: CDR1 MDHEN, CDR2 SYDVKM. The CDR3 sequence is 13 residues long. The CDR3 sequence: CASSDLQGKGYTF. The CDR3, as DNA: TGTGCCAGCAGCGACCTCCAGGGAAAGGGCTACACCTTC.

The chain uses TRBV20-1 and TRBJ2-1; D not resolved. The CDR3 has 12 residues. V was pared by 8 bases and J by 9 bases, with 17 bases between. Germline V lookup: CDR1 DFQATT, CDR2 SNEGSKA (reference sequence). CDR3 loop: CSTRGRRLEQFF. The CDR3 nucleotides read TGCAGTACCCGAGGCCGCCGACTTGAGCAGTTCTTC.

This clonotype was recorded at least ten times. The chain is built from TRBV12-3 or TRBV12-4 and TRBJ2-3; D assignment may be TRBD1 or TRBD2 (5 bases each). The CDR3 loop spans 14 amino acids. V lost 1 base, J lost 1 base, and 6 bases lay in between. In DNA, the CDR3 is TGTGCCAGCAGTTTAGTGGGGGGCACAGATACGCAGTATTTT. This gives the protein CASSLVGGTDTQYF.

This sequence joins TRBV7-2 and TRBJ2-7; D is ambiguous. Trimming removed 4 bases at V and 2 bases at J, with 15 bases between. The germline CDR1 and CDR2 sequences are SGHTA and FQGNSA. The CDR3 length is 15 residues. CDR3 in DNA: TGTGCCAGCAGCTATATGGGCGTGATGGCCTACGAGCAGTACTTC. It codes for CASSYMGVMAYEQYF.

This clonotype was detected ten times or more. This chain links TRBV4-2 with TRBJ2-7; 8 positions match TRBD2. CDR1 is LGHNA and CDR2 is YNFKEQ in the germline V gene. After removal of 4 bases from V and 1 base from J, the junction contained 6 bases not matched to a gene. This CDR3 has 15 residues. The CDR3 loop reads CASSLTERESYEQYF. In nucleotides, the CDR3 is TGTGCCAGCAGCCTAACTGAGCGGGAGTCCTACGAGCAGTACTTC.

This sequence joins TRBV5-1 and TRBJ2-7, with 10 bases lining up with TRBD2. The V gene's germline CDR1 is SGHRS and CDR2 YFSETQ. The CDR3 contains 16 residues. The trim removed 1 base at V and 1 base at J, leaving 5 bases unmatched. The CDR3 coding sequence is TGCGCCAGCAGCTTGTTAAGCGGGAGGGGATCCTACGAGCAGTACTTC. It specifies CASSLLSGRGSYEQYF.

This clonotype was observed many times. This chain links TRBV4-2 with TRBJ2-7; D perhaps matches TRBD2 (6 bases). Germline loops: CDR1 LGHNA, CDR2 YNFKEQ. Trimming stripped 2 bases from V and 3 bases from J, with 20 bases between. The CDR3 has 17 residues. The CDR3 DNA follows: TGTGCCAGCAGCCAATCCCCCACGGGACTCCTACTCTACGAGCAGTACTTC. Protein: CASSQSPTGLLLYEQYF.

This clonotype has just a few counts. CDR3 region: CASSYNQNTGELFF. The DNA for the CDR3 is TGTGCCAGCAGCTATAACCAGAACACCGGGGAGCTGTTTTTT. The chain links TRBV7-8 to TRBJ2-2; D gene ambiguous. The CDR3 consists of 14 residues. Trimming removed 4 bases at V and 1 base at J, with 7 bases between. Germline lookup yields CDR1 SGHVS and CDR2 FQNEAQ.

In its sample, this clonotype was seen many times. The CDR3 coding sequence is TGTGCCAGCAGTTCCCGGGACACGGCGTGGAGGGAGACCCAGTACTTC. It is translated as CASSSRDTAWRETQYF. V and J are TRBV12-3 or TRBV12-4 and TRBJ2-5; possible D gene TRBD1, 6 bases. V was pared by 4 bases and J by 5 bases, with 20 bases between. CDR3 length equals 16 residues.

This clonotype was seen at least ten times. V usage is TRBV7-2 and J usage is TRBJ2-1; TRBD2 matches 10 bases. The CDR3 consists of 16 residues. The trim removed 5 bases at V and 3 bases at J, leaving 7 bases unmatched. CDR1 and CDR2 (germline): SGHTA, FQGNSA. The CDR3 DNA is TGTGCCAGCAGCCCGCCAGGGACTAGCGACTACAATGAGCAGTTCTTC. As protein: CASSPPGTSDYNEQFF. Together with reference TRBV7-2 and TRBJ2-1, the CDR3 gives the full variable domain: GAGVSQSPSNKVTEKGKDVELRCDPISGHTALYWYRQSLGQGLEFLIYFQGNSAPDKSGLPSDRFSAERTGGSVSTLTIQRTQQEDSAVYLCASSPPGTSDYNEQFFGPGTRLTVL.